This T cell receptor (beta chain) came from a study of early T cells in non-severe SARS-CoV-2 infection (dated by TCRdb to the early 2020s). For context, the study as a whole: Because TCR sequencing was done on bulk RNA from unsorted whole blood, the alpha and beta chains could not be paired. Results the study describes overall, beyond this receptor: Matching against VDJdb was skewed toward anti-spike CD8 responses, likely underestimated virus-specific expansions, and missed private and CD4 specificities.

CDR3 length: 12 amino acids, cysteine to phenylalanine. Here the CDR3 DNA is all that survives: 36 bases in frame from base 1. CDR1 SEHNR and CDR2 FQNEAQ were looked up in the germline V gene (reference sequence). Cut back by 5 bases and 9 bases, the V and J ends lie 13 bases apart. A case-control design nested within a healthcare worker cohort in London, UK, was used, with weekly nasopharyngeal swab PCR tests and blood sampling performed. Healthcare workers were recruited between 23 and 31 March 2020, during the week of the UK lockdown, and were followed weekly for up to roughly 15 weeks. This clonotype was counted ten times or more. The clone's antigen remains unknown. Qualities for individual bases were not recorded, and no much larger clone is one base off. Libraries were constructed by 5' RACE. The listed sequencing device is NextSeq 500. In the TCR library protocol, unique molecular identifiers were attached to individual cDNA molecules to correct for PCR bias and sequencing error. TCR alpha and beta chains were both sequenced, and the abundances of alpha and beta sequences in each sample were closely correlated with each other. In the original analysis: Decombinator V4 was used to annotate TCR sequences for V gene, J gene and CDR3. Expanded TCRs were defined as changing significantly between any two time points under a Poisson model with p below 0.0001. TCR abundances were normalised to the total number of TCRs sequenced per sample and expressed as counts per million. TRAV1-2 paired with TRAJ12, TRAJ20 or TRAJ33 defined MAIT TCRs, while TRAV10 paired with TRAJ18 defined iNKT TCRs. VDJdb, accessed 1 November 2021, was searched for CMV, EBV and SARS-CoV-2 annotated TCRs, with TCRs annotated for multiple antigens excluded. TCRdb reran the public reads through fastp at Q25 and MiXCR, keeping productive beta chains. CDR3 protein duplicates are merged, each entry listing the most common genes and DNA. These V and J calls originate from TCRdb's pipeline instead of the authors' own analysis. The sample table lists approximately 65,000 distinct CDR3 sequences, roughly an eighth of them with a count of one. The ten largest account for about 1.6% of the sample.

Sequencing was performed on whole blood. This receptor chain uses TRBV7-9 and TRBJ1-2; the D gene cannot be named for sure. This receptor was obtained from an adult who was a healthcare worker with PCR-confirmed SARS-CoV-2 infection or an uninfected control (not recorded which). Here is the DNA: TGTGCCAGCAGCCCCAGCGGGTATAGCTACACCTTC. Its amino acids are CASSPSGYSYTF.